This T cell receptor beta chain was found in a study of human T cells and chemical hapten exposure. This sample's time point: patch test 3, about 24 weeks after DPC sensitization. Noted treatment: therapeutic diphenylcyclopropenone sensitization with weekly scalp DPC. Unfractionated whole blood yielded total RNA. Germline loops: CDR1 SNHLY, CDR2 FYNNEI. Trimming cost V 6 bases and J 5 bases; bases outside gene matches: 6. This CDR3 has 16 amino acids. This clonotype was found many times. Its antigen is unknown. Study outcomes and limitations: With DPC sensitization, TCRs exceeding 1 in 1000 frequency showed no change.

TCRdb reanalysed the RACE reads using MiXCR and keeps one entry per CDR3 protein. Among 38,000 or so distinct CDR3 sequences listed, over 7.5% were seen once. The chain carries TRBV2 and TRBJ2-2; 13 bases agree with TRBD2. Sequenced material: whole blood, taken in connection with sensitization to the hapten diphenylcyclopropenone (DPC). The sequence was collected from a man over 45 with alopecia areata. Some clones in this sample may be carry-over from other donors' samples. CDR3 sequence: CASSWTSGRGTGELFF. CDR3 DNA: TGTGCCAGCAGCTGGACTAGCGGGAGAGGGACCGGGGAGCTGTTTTTT.